This TCR beta chain came from a study of shared clonotypes between healthy human individuals. The study, taken as a whole, reports: A reduction in generation probabilities was seen for non-shared clonotypes relative to those shared by all four donors.

Points on this clone: Its antigen is unknown.

Terminally differentiated effector memory CD45RA+ cells were excluded by CCR7 positive selection of CD45RO-negative cells. TCRdb keeps only in-frame clones here, not all; method: immunoSEQ multiplex PCR. The sample records around 2.1 million clones, about 92% being singletons. The CDR3 totals 15 residues. Germline loops: CDR1 MDHEN, CDR2 SYDVKM. With 1 base removed from V and 3 bases from J, the gap between germline ends came to 10 bases. This chain uses TRBV28 with TRBJ1-5; no clear D gene. Source material: naive CD8+ T cells from PBMCs. The source of this sequence is a man between 18 and 35 years old in good health. Some clones in this sample may be carry-over from other donors' samples. CDR3 nucleotide sequence: TGTGCCAGCAGTTTATCTGGAAGCCCCAATCAGCCCCAGCATTTT. It translates to CASSLSGSPNQPQHF.